The source of this T cell receptor (beta chain) is a study of T cells in Graves' hyperthyroidism and ophthalmopathy. Exclusion followed for patients with uncontrolled infection, other autoimmune disease, pregnancy or lactation. Trimming took 5 bases from V and 6 from J; bases not matched to a gene: 20. Germline V gives CDR1 SEHNR, CDR2 FQNEAQ (reference sequence). The CDR3 has 18 amino acids. Amplification targeted TCR beta CDR3 regions from RNA transcripts. HTBI primers were used for first-round RT-PCR of the TCR CDR3. TCRdb processed the multiplex PCR reads anew with MiXCR; each CDR3 protein has one entry. The table shows about 300,000 distinct CDR3 sequences, with less than 20% occurring only once. Broader study findings: Clonotypes that were expanded in thyroid above 0.001 mostly appeared in blood too. With a median lead of 6.5 months before onset, the model predicted ophthalmopathy.

This clonotype was seen more than once but under ten times. Its target is not known. What was sequenced was blood. The chain combines TRBV7-9 with TRBJ2-7, with 9 bases lining up with TRBD1. This clonotype was obtained from a man aged 45-65 years with Graves' ophthalmopathy. The CDR3 region is CASSRTGGGGGIQLEQYF. The CDR3 DNA follows: TGTGCCAGCAGCCGAACAGGGGGCGGAGGCGGGATCCAACTCGAGCAGTACTTC. Complete variable domain (other parts from reference TRBV7-9 and TRBJ2-7): DTGVSQNPRHKITKRGQNVTFRCDPISEHNRLYWYRQTLGQGPEFLTYFQNEAQLEKSRLLSDRFSAERPKGSFSTLEIQRTEQGDSAMYLCASSRTGGGGGIQLEQYFGPGTRLTVT.